The present T cell receptor (beta chain) was sequenced within a study of monozygotic twins with inflammatory bowel disease. Points on this clonotype: The antigen is not known.

Overall study results and limits: IBD patients displayed reduced TCRbeta diversity (inverse Simpson) when set against healthy co-twins. Researchers report that IBD patients shared fewer clonotypes with others than healthy twins, especially amid disease activity.

Around 4,000 ng of total RNA went into each TCR library. For each CDR3 protein, TCRdb gives one entry from its re-call of the 5' RACE reads, without DNA. This table holds fewer than 400,000 distinct CDR3 sequences. Blood samples measuring less than 3 ml were taken per donor. The germline V gene has CDR1 MNHEY and CDR2 SVGAGI. The CDR3 has 14 amino acids. The J gene is TRBJ2-5, the V gene TRBV6-5. Sequencing was performed on blood. The TCR was taken from a human donor with ulcerative colitis or Crohn's disease, or a healthy co-twin of an affected twin (not recorded which). This CDR3 is CASSLGRTQETQYF.